What follows are 20 T cell receptor beta chains derived from one specimen sequenced in a study of blood T cells in healthy people across ages. The second PCR ran roughly 6 to 12 cycles with a sample-barcoded 5' primer and J-beta primers. TCRdb re-derived calls from the 5' RACE reads in MiXCR, one entry per CDR3 protein. The repertoire holds fewer than 750,000 distinct CDR3 sequences, with over 40% as singletons. Sequencing input: blood. The receptor set was obtained from a woman older than 75 in good health.

This clonotype was detected ten times or more. The chain carries TRBV6-6 and TRBJ2-7; D unclear. The CDR3 has 11 residues. Trimming took 8 bases from V and 4 from J, leaving 9 bases between them. CDR1 is MNHNY and CDR2 is SVGAGI in the germline V gene (reference sequence). CDR3 in amino acids: CASATAYEQYF. The CDR3 nucleotides are TGTGCCAGCGCCACGGCTTACGAGCAGTACTTC.

This clonotype was seen at least ten times. The J gene is TRBJ2-5, the V gene TRBV4-1; tentative D call: TRBD2 (5 bases). Germline V CDR1 and CDR2: MGHRA, YSYEKL. Trimming cost V 0 bases and J 6 bases, with 17 bases left between them. The length of the CDR3 is 16 residues. The CDR3 DNA reads TGCGCCAGCAGCCAAGATGAATTGCGGGTCATGAAGACCCAGTACTTC. It translates to CASSQDELRVMKTQYF.

The rearrangement links TRBV6-1 to TRBJ2-1; maybe TRBD2 (5 bases). The CDR3 has 14 residues. Per germline, CDR1 MNHNS and CDR2 SASEGT. V was clipped by 6 bases and J by 3 bases, with 12 bases between them. This CDR3 is CASRATGFYNEQFF. CDR3 sequence (DNA): TGTGCCAGCAGGGCGACGGGGTTCTACAATGAGCAGTTCTTC.

In its sample, this clonotype was seen once. The chain is built from TRBV9 and TRBJ1-1; D gene unclear. The CDR3 has 15 amino acids. Germline CDR1 and CDR2: SGDLS and YYNGEE. Trimming took off 0 bases at V and 1 base at J, with 10 bases between the two ends. In DNA form, the CDR3 reads TGTGCCAGCAGCGTAGAGGCCAAATCGAACACTGAAGCTTTCTTT. Translation gives CASSVEAKSNTEAFF. The complete variable domain, with remaining parts taken from reference TRBV9 and TRBJ1-1, reads DSGVTQTPKHLITATGQRVTLRCSPRSGDLSVYWYQQSLDQGLQFLIQYYNGEERAKGNILERFSAQQFPDLHSELNLSSLELGDSALYFCASSVEAKSNTEAFFGQGTRLTVV.

The V call is TRBV5-1, the J call TRBJ2-1; a possible D gene is TRBD1 (5 bases). In germline, CDR1 is SGHRS, CDR2 YFSETQ. Trimming removed 4 bases at V and 9 bases at J, with 14 bases between. This CDR3 contains 13 residues. DNA of the CDR3: TGCGCCAGCAGCGTCCAGGGCGAGTCTGAGCAGTTCTTC. Protein sequence: CASSVQGESEQFF.

The J gene is TRBJ2-3, the V gene TRBV12-5; 9 bases agree with TRBD2. Trimming at V came to 4 bases and at J to 2 bases, leaving 4 bases not matched to a gene. Germline V lookup: CDR1 LGHNT, CDR2 FRNRAP. This CDR3 region has 15 residues. CDR3 DNA: TGTGCTAGTGGTTCTAGCGGGAAGTACACAGATACGCAGTATTTT. Its translation: CASGSSGKYTDTQYF.

Note on this clonotype: A much larger clone differs from this one at a single base, so this may be a read error. This sequence joins TRBV27 and TRBJ2-3; 9 nucleotides line up with TRBD1. Germline assignment: CDR1 MNHEY and CDR2 SMNVEV (reference sequence). This CDR3 is 14 amino acids long. In nucleotides, the CDR3 is TGTACCAGCAGGCTTGGACAGGGGAGGGATACGCAGTATTTT. This codes for CTSRLGQGRDTQYF.

The chain is built from TRBV10-3 and TRBJ1-1; D is undetermined. Germline loops: CDR1 ENHRY, CDR2 SYGVKD. V was cut by 2 bases and J by 5 bases, with 6 bases left in between. The CDR3 spans 12 residues. The CDR3 region has the DNA TGTGCCATCAGTGAGCCGGGGACTGAAGCTTTCTTT. Its translation is CAISEPGTEAFF.

This clonotype has only a few counts. The chain joins TRBV5-5 to TRBJ2-5; D is perhaps TRBD2 (5 bases). Trimming pared 6 bases from V and 4 bases from J, leaving 16 bases between. In germline, CDR1 is SGHKS, CDR2 YYEKEE (reference sequence). The CDR3 spans 14 residues. CDR3: CASILTGLGETQYF. As DNA, the CDR3 is TGTGCCAGCATCCTGACGGGGTTAGGAGAGACCCAGTACTTC.

The J gene is TRBJ2-3, the V gene TRBV7-2; TRBD2 aligns across 14 bases. CDR1 is SGHTA and CDR2 is FQGNSA in the germline V gene. V lost 1 base, J lost 0 bases, and 6 bases stayed unmatched. The CDR3 consists of 19 residues. CDR3 protein: CASSLVGTSGSFSTDTQYF. Written as DNA, the CDR3 is TGTGCCAGCAGCTTAGTTGGGACTAGCGGGAGCTTCAGCACAGATACGCAGTATTTT.

Notes on this clonotype: This sequence may be a read error, since a much larger clone differs from it by one base. V and J are TRBV20-1 and TRBJ2-1; possibly TRBD1 for D (6 bases). Germline V lookup: CDR1 DFQATT, CDR2 SNEGSKA (reference sequence). The CDR3 is 13 amino acids. The CDR3 loop reads CSATGANYKEQFF. CDR3 nucleotides: TGCAGTGCTACAGGGGCTAACTACAAGGAGCAGTTCTTC.

CDR3: CASSHDSRSYEQYF. The DNA of the CDR3 is TGTGCCAGCAGCCACGACAGTCGCTCCTACGAGCAGTACTTC. The chain uses TRBV7-9 and TRBJ2-7, with D maybe TRBD1 (5 bases). The CDR3 is 14 amino acids. Per germline, CDR1 SEHNR and CDR2 FQNEAQ (reference sequence). The V end was cut by 5 bases, the J end by 0 bases, with 11 bases between. Full variable domain (missing parts from reference TRBV7-9 and TRBJ2-7): DTGVSQNPRHKITKRGQNVTFRCDPISEHNRLYWYRQTLGQGPEFLTYFQNEAQLEKSRLLSDRFSAERPKGSFSTLEIQRTEQGDSAMYLCASSHDSRSYEQYFGPGTRLTVT.

The V gene is TRBV5-1, the J gene TRBJ2-5; D perhaps matches TRBD1 (6 bases). The DNA matches TRBJ2-7 better at its end, which makes the J call doubtful. Germline CDR1 and CDR2: SGHRS and YFSETQ. The length of the CDR3 is 15 residues. CDR3 protein: CASSPNRVPPYEQYF. CDR3 bases: TGCGCCAGCAGCCCAAACAGGGTCCCACCCTACGAGCAGTACTTC.

This clonotype has more than one count but fewer than ten. The chain uses TRBV6-1 and TRBJ2-7; 15 bases are a match to TRBD2. The CDR3 is 15 amino acids. Germline loops: CDR1 MNHNS, CDR2 SASEGT. Germline trimming cut 6 bases from V and 3 bases from J; bases unmatched to any gene: 3. The CDR3 loop reads CASRWTSGRVYEQYF. CDR3 DNA: TGTGCCAGCAGATGGACTAGCGGGAGGGTCTACGAGCAGTACTTC.

The chain links TRBV7-2 to TRBJ2-1; TRBD2 might be the D (6 bases). Germline V lookup: CDR1 SGHTA, CDR2 FQGNSA. The CDR3 has 15 amino acids. Trimming stripped 4 bases from V and 2 bases from J, with 12 bases between. CDR3 in DNA: TGTGCCAGCAGCTCGGGTGGGACTGCCTACAATGAGCAGTTCTTC. Translation gives CASSSGGTAYNEQFF.

A few counts support this clonotype. The chain uses TRBV11-2 and TRBJ2-7, with D tentatively TRBD2 (5 bases). Trimming shortened V by 5 bases and J by 3 bases, and 11 bases separated the two germline ends. Germline CDR1 is SGHAT and CDR2 is FQNNGV. This CDR3 has 13 amino acids. DNA for the CDR3: TGTGCCAGCAGCGTTTCCGGGGACTACGAGCAGTACTTC. This encodes CASSVSGDYEQYF.

The table lists this clonotype with many counts. The chain is built from TRBV7-9 and TRBJ2-5; 8 nucleotides match TRBD2. Germline V gene data show CDR1 as SEHNR and CDR2 as FQNEAQ (reference sequence). V was clipped by 1 base and J by 13 bases; unmatched bases: 11. The CDR3 runs 14 residues. The CDR3 is CASSLVEVGTSLYF. The CDR3 nucleotides are TGTGCCAGCAGCTTAGTCGAAGTTGGGACTAGTTTGTACTTC.

This clonotype showed up many times. The V and J genes are TRBV5-1 and TRBJ2-3, with D possibly TRBD2 on 6 matching bases. V lost 9 bases, J lost 4 bases, and 12 bases lay in between. CDR1 and CDR2 from the germline V gene are SGHRS and YFSETQ. CDR3 length equals 12 residues. The CDR3 DNA reads as TGCGCCACCTCGGAGGGTGCAGATACGCAGTATTTT. It is translated as CATSEGADTQYF.

The chain combines TRBV2 with TRBJ1-5; D gene unclear. The CDR3 loop spans 15 amino acids. CDR1 and CDR2 (germline): SNHLY, FYNNEI. V was shortened by 3 bases and J by 2 bases, with 11 bases between the two germline ends. The CDR3 coding sequence is TGTGCCAGCAGTGATGGGGTTCCGGGCAATCAGCCCCAGCATTTT. Translated: CASSDGVPGNQPQHF.

This chain uses TRBV27 with TRBJ2-4, with D perhaps matching TRBD2 (7 bases). The last part of the DNA fits TRBJ2-7 better; the J call may be wrong. Germline CDR1 is MNHEY and CDR2 is SMNVEV (reference sequence). The CDR3 runs to 20 residues. In DNA, the CDR3 is TGTGCCAGCAGTCCCTTCGTATCATTGTCCGCGGGGGCAAAGTTCTACGAGCAGTACTTC. It codes for CASSPFVSLSAGAKFYEQYF.